This entry lists 27 T cell receptor beta chains sequenced from one sample in a study of blood T cells in healthy people across ages. A second about 7 to 12 cycle PCR used barcoded and J-beta primers. TCRdb ran MiXCR on the 5' RACE reads and lists one entry per CDR3 protein. The sample carries 780,000 or so distinct CDR3 sequences, 56% recorded once. The sequencing input was blood. Receptors originate from a man in his forties in good health.

This clonotype was detected once. This chain links TRBV5-1 with TRBJ1-1, with TRBD1 matching 7 bases. Germline CDR1 and CDR2: SGHRS and YFSETQ. The CDR3 consists of 17 residues. V was pared by 3 bases and J by 4 bases, with 15 bases of the junction left unmatched. CDR3 bases: TGCGCCAGCAGCTGGCAGGGGGGGCGCGTCGTATCCACTGAAGCTTTCTTT. Amino acid sequence: CASSWQGGRVVSTEAFF.

This chain uses TRBV9 with TRBJ2-3, with 10 nucleotides matching TRBD2. Germline V gene lookup returns CDR1 SGDLS and CDR2 YYNGEE. This CDR3 spans 18 amino acids. The junction had 10 bases not matched to a gene; V was cut back by 0 bases and J by 3 bases. CDR3 nucleotides: TGTGCCAGCAGCGTAGACCTAGCGGGGGCGGTTGCGACAGATACGCAGTATTTT. It codes for CASSVDLAGAVATDTQYF.

The sample holds a few counts of this clonotype. With a much larger clone just one base away, this may be a read error. The chain employs TRBV7-2 and TRBJ2-1; D might be TRBD1 (5 bases). The tail of the sequence fits TRBJ2-7 better, so the J call may be wrong. The V gene's germline CDR1 is SGHTA and CDR2 FQGNSA. This CDR3 has 15 amino acids. As DNA, the CDR3 is TGTGCCAGCAGCTTATTTCCAGGGATGAACAATGAGCAGTACTTC. Translated: CASSLFPGMNNEQYF.

The table lists this clonotype with a few counts. J is TRBJ2-5 and V is TRBV5-1; no reliable D call. With 0 bases removed from V and 5 bases from J, the gap between germline ends came to 8 bases. This CDR3 contains 13 residues. CDR1 and CDR2 from the germline V gene are SGHRS and YFSETQ. The CDR3 DNA sequence: TGCGCCAGCAGCTTGGAGTTACGTGAGACCCAGTACTTC. The encoded protein is CASSLELRETQYF.

This clonotype was seen a single time. The chain employs TRBV6-1 and TRBJ1-2, with 8 bases matching TRBD1. This CDR3 has 17 amino acids. Germline CDR1 MNHNS, CDR2 SASEGT. The J segment lost 5 bases and the V segment lost 2 bases, leaving 13 bases of the junction unmatched. The CDR3 reads CASSELGRGRLWYGYTF. The CDR3 bases are TGTGCCAGCAGTGAATTGGGCAGGGGGCGTCTTTGGTATGGCTACACCTTC.

The sample holds a few counts of this clonotype. One junction end disagrees with the germline gene, perhaps due to a read error. The V call is TRBV10-3, the J call TRBJ2-1; the D gene is possibly TRBD2 (6 bases). CDR1 and CDR2 (germline): ENHRY, SYGVKD. The CDR3 covers 16 residues. The CDR3 spells CAISEPGEGPDNVQFF. CDR3 bases: TGTGCCATCAGTGAGCCGGGAGAGGGACCTGACAATGTGCAGTTCTTC.

This chain uses TRBV6-1 with TRBJ1-5; D gene ambiguous. CDR1 MNHNS and CDR2 SASEGT come from the germline V gene. The CDR3 has 16 residues. The V and J ends lost 4 bases and 3 bases respectively, with 16 bases between them. The CDR3 sequence is CASSVRLAGYNQPQHF. The CDR3 coding sequence is TGTGCCAGCAGTGTAAGGTTGGCAGGCTACAATCAGCCCCAGCATTTT.

The rearrangement uses TRBV12-3 or TRBV12-4 and TRBJ2-4, with a possible D match to TRBD2 (6 bases). Trimming stripped 5 bases from V and 1 base from J, with 27 bases between. The CDR3 extends over 20 amino acids. CDR3 nucleotide sequence: TGTGCCAGCAGTCTGAACGCCAGACTAGAGAGAGGGTGGGCCAAAAACATTCAGTACTTC. Its protein product is CASSLNARLERGWAKNIQYF.

V is TRBV5-1 and J is TRBJ2-5, with 8 bases fitting TRBD2. The V and J ends lost 7 bases and 5 bases, in that order; junction bases with no gene match: 13. Germline CDR1 and CDR2: SGHRS and YFSETQ. The CDR3 spans 15 residues. DNA of the CDR3: TGCGCCAGCGCGAACCTCGGGGGGGATTTTGAGACCCAGTACTTC. It translates to CASANLGGDFETQYF.

The chain joins TRBV28 to TRBJ1-5, with D possibly being TRBD1 (5 bases). Germline assignment: CDR1 MDHEN and CDR2 SYDVKM. The CDR3 extends over 14 amino acids. The V end was cut by 5 bases, the J end by 7 bases, with 15 bases between. The CDR3 DNA follows: TGTGCCAGCAGTGGAGGGGTGGACTGGCAGCCCCAGCATTTT. Its protein is CASSGGVDWQPQHF.

V is TRBV29-1 and J is TRBJ1-2, with 7 bases fitting TRBD1. With 3 bases clipped from V and 2 bases from J, the junction kept 9 bases outside the gene matches. The CDR3 has 15 amino acids. The germline V gene encodes CDR1 SQVTM and CDR2 ANQGSEA. CDR3 residues: CSVEVKGGFNYGYTF. DNA for the CDR3: TGCAGCGTTGAGGTTAAAGGGGGCTTCAACTATGGCTACACCTTC. Full variable domain (outside the CDR3, taken from reference TRBV29-1 and TRBJ1-2): SAVISQKPSRDICQRGTSLTIQCQVDSQVTMMFWYRQQPGQSLTLIATANQGSEATYESGFVIDKFPISRPNLTFSTLTVSNMSPEDSSIYLCSVEVKGGFNYGYTFGSGTRLTVV.

This chain links TRBV29-1 with TRBJ1-1; TRBD1 might be the D (6 bases). The length of the CDR3 is 14 residues. Trimming cost V 3 bases and J 1 base, with 12 bases left between them. CDR1 and CDR2 (germline): SQVTM, ANQGSEA. The CDR3 DNA reads as TGCAGCGTTGACCCCGCGGACAGGAACACTGAAGCTTTCTTT. This encodes CSVDPADRNTEAFF.

This clonotype appeared a few times. This rearrangement joins TRBV24-1 to TRBJ2-3, with TRBD1 identical over 12 bases. This CDR3 has 14 residues. The V gene end was trimmed by 4 bases and the J gene end by 9 bases; junction bases not matched to a gene: 4. The germline V gene has CDR1 KGHDR and CDR2 SFDVKD. The CDR3 sequence is CATSETGTGGTQYF. CDR3 bases: TGTGCCACCAGTGAAACCGGGACAGGGGGCACGCAGTATTTT.

This clonotype has more than one count but fewer than ten. This chain links TRBV7-7 with TRBJ2-4; D might be TRBD1 or TRBD2, each matching 5 bases. The DNA end is a closer match to TRBJ2-7, so the J assignment may be wrong. The germline CDR1 and CDR2 sequences are SSHAT and FNYEAQ (reference sequence). This CDR3 has 13 residues. The CDR3 bases are TGTGCCAGCAGCTTAGCCCAGGGAGCCGAGCAGTACTTC. Protein sequence: CASSLAQGAEQYF.

This clonotype showed up just a few times. The chain uses TRBV6-5 and TRBJ2-2; D possibly corresponds to TRBD2 (5 bases). V lost 6 bases and J 1 base, leaving 12 bases between the germline ends. Germline values: CDR1 MNHEY, CDR2 SVGAGI. The length of the CDR3 is 15 residues. The CDR3 DNA sequence: TGTGCCAGCAGCCCCCCCCGGGGGAACACCGGGGAGCTGTTTTTT. Translated, it gives CASSPPRGNTGELFF.

The rearrangement uses TRBV9 and TRBJ2-7, with TRBD1 matching over 12 bases. The CDR3 is 15 residues long. V lost 3 bases and J lost 4; bases outside the gene matches: 5. Germline lookup yields CDR1 SGDLS and CDR2 YYNGEE. This CDR3 is CASSEGTGGGYEQYF. In nucleotides, the CDR3 is TGTGCCAGCAGCGAAGGGACAGGGGGCGGGTACGAGCAGTACTTC.

The chain couples TRBV12-3 or TRBV12-4 to TRBJ2-7; tentatively, D is TRBD1 (7 bases). V lost 4 bases and J lost 3, with 19 bases in between. This CDR3 is built from 16 residues. The CDR3 reads CASSYHSGGPVYEQYF. CDR3 DNA: TGTGCCAGCAGTTACCACTCAGGGGGGCCTGTCTACGAGCAGTACTTC.

The chain recombines TRBV28 with TRBJ2-7, with 9 positions matching TRBD1. TRBJ2-5 matches the DNA end more closely, so the J call is doubtful. From germline, CDR1 is MDHEN and CDR2 SYDVKM. The CDR3 length is 15 residues. The CDR3 DNA is TGTGCCAGCAGTCTCCCGGGACAGGGATGGGAGACCCAGTACTTC. Its protein product is CASSLPGQGWETQYF.

The chain employs TRBV6-6 and TRBJ1-2, with no clear D. Germline V gene lookup returns CDR1 MNHNY and CDR2 SVGAGI (reference sequence). V gave up 0 bases and J gave up 6 bases, with 17 bases separating them. This CDR3 has 16 amino acids. In nucleotides, the CDR3 is TGTGCCAGCAGTTACTCGGCGAGGTGGATGACCCATGGCTACACCTTC. Protein: CASSYSARWMTHGYTF.

This clonotype appeared a few times. This chain links TRBV29-1 with TRBJ2-3; no definite D call. The length of the CDR3 is 14 residues. The germline V gene has CDR1 SQVTM and CDR2 ANQGSEA. Trimming removed 7 bases at V and 1 base at J, with 15 bases between. For the CDR3, the DNA is TGCAGCGCCCTGACTGATATTGGCACAGATACGCAGTATTTT. Amino acid sequence: CSALTDIGTDTQYF.

The rearrangement uses TRBV20-1 and TRBJ2-1; 10 bases fit TRBD2. Trimming took 4 bases from V and 5 from J; bases not matched to a gene: 5. Germline V gene lookup returns CDR1 DFQATT and CDR2 SNEGSKA (reference sequence). This CDR3 is 14 amino acids long. The CDR3 DNA sequence: TGCAGTGCTACTGGACTAGCGGCGAACAATGAGCAGTTCTTC. Encoded protein: CSATGLAANNEQFF.

The chain uses TRBV29-1 and TRBJ1-2; D unresolved. The length of the CDR3 is 14 residues. Germline CDR1 SQVTM, CDR2 ANQGSEA. With 1 base removed from V and 4 bases from J, the gap between germline ends came to 13 bases. CDR3 protein: CSVEGGPAGYGYTF. CDR3 bases: TGCAGCGTTGAAGGAGGGCCCGCGGGCTATGGCTACACCTTC.

This clonotype was recorded only once. J is TRBJ1-6 and V is TRBV9; unclear D gene. CDR3 size: 14 residues. CDR1 and CDR2 from the germline V gene are SGDLS and YYNGEE. Deletions cut 0 bases from V and 16 bases from J, with 17 bases between. In DNA form, the CDR3 reads TGTGCCAGCAGCGTAGGTGGCACTCGGGATTATCTCCACTTT. Translated, it gives CASSVGGTRDYLHF.

This clonotype was detected once. This rearrangement joins TRBV7-3 to TRBJ1-1; no firm D call. V was clipped by 4 bases and J by 2 bases, with 23 bases between them. CDR3 length: 18 amino acids. In germline, CDR1 is SGHTA, CDR2 FQGTGA. The CDR3 loop is CASSSVIGSPLKNTEAFF. In DNA form, the CDR3 reads TGTGCCAGCAGCTCAGTTATCGGGTCACCTTTAAAAAACACTGAAGCTTTCTTT.

The rearrangement uses TRBV3-1 and TRBJ2-3, with D perhaps matching TRBD1 (6 bases). Germline V CDR1 and CDR2: LGHDT, YNNKEL (reference sequence). V gave up 5 bases and J gave up 3 bases, with 9 bases separating them. The CDR3 totals 13 residues. CDR3 DNA sequence: TGTGCCAGCAGCATAGGGGGTACAGATACGCAGTATTTT. Translating it yields CASSIGGTDTQYF.

This clonotype turned up a few times. An end of the junction differs from the germline gene, which may be a read error. The chain links TRBV7-7 to TRBJ2-3, with D uncertain. The CDR3 spans 15 residues. The V gene's germline CDR1 is SSHAT and CDR2 FNYEAQ (reference sequence). The CDR3, as DNA: TGTGCTAGCAGCTTAGGTATTAGCAGCACAGATACGCAGTATTTT. This gives the protein CASSLGISSTDTQYF.

J is TRBJ2-3 and V is TRBV5-1; 7 nucleotides agree with TRBD2. Germline lookup yields CDR1 SGHRS and CDR2 YFSETQ. This CDR3 spans 16 amino acids. V lost 3 bases and J lost 2; bases outside the gene matches: 9. Here the CDR3 reads CASSSLSGTNTDTQYF. The CDR3 DNA sequence: TGCGCCAGCAGCTCCCTAAGCGGGACTAACACAGATACGCAGTATTTT.